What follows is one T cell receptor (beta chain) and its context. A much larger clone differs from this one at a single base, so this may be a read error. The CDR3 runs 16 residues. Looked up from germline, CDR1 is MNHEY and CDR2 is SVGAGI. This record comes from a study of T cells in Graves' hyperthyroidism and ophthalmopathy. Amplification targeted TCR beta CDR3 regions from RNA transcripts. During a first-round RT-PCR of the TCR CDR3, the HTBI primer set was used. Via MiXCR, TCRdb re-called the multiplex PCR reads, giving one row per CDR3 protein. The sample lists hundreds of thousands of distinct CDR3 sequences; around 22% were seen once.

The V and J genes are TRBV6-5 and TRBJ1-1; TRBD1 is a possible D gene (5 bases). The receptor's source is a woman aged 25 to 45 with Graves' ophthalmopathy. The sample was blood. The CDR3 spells CACSYPRGGGGTEAFF. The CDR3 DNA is TGTGCCTGCAGTTACCCCCGCGGGGGGGGAGGTACTGAAGCTTTCTTT.